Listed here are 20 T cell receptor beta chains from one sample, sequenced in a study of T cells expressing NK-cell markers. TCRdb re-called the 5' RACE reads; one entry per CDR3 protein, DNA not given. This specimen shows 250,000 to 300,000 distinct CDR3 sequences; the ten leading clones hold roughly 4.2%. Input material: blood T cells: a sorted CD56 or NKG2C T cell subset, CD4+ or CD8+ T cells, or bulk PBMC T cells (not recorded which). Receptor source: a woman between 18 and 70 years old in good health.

CDR3 protein: CASSPDGRSSYNEQFF. J is TRBJ2-1 and V is TRBV11-2; the TCRdb D gene call, TRBD1, has no DNA to confirm it. CDR3 length: 16 amino acids. Germline loops: CDR1 SGHAT, CDR2 FQNNGV.

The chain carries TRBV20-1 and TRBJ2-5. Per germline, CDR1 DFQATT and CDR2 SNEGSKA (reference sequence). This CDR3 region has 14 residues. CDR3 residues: CSARRSLGTETQYF.

This CDR3 is CASSKGRVHGETQYF. This chain connects TRBV27 to TRBJ2-5; there is no DNA to check the TCRdb D call of TRBD2. The CDR3 totals 15 residues. CDR1 MNHEY and CDR2 SMNVEV come from the germline V gene (reference sequence).

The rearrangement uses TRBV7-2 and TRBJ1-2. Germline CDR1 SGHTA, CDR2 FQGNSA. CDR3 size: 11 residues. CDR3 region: CASSLAVDYTF.

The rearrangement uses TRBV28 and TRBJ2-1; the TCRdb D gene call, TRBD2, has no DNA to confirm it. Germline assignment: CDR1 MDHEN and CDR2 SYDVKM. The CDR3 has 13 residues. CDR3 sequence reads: CASSSGSDNEQFF.

CDR3 region: CSAGRYSGQGNYGYTF. The chain couples TRBV20-1 to TRBJ1-2; the TCRdb call, TRBD1, lacks DNA for checking. Germline CDR1 DFQATT, CDR2 SNEGSKA (reference sequence). CDR3 length: 16 residues.

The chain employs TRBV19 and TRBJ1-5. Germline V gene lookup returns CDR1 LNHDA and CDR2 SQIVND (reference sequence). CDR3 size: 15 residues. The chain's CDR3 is CASSIGQYSNQPQHF.

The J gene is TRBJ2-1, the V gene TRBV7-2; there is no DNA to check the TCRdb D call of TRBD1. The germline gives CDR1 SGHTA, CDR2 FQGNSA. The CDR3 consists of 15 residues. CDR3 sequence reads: CASSLSPGPYNEQFF. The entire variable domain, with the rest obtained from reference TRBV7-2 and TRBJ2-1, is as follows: GAGVSQSPSNKVTEKGKDVELRCDPISGHTALYWYRQSLGQGLEFLIYFQGNSAPDKSGLPSDRFSAERTGGSVSTLTIQRTQQEDSAVYLCASSLSPGPYNEQFFGPGTRLTVL.

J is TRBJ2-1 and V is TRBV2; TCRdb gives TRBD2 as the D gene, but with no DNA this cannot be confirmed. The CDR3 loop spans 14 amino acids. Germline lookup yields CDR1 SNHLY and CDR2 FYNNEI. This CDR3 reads CACQKGTTFGEQFF.

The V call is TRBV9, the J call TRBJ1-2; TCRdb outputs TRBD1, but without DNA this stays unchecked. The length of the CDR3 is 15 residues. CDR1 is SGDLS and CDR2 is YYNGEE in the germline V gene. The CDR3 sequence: CASSMGTESNYGYTF.

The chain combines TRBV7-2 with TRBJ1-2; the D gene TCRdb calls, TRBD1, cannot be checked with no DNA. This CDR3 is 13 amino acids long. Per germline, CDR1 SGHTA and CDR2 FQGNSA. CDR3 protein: CASSTDRNYGYTF.

CDR3 sequence reads: CASSLTGDGGEQFF. The V gene is TRBV7-2, the J gene TRBJ2-1; TCRdb selects TRBD1, and the lack of DNA leaves this call unchecked. CDR1 SGHTA and CDR2 FQGNSA come from the germline V gene. This CDR3 comprises 14 residues.

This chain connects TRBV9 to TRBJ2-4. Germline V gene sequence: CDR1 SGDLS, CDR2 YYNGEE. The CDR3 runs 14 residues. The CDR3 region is CASSVAPTKNIQYF.

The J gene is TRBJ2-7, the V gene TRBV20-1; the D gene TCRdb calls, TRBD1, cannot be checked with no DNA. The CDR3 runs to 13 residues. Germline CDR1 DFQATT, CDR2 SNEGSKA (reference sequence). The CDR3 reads CSARRGTPNEQYF.

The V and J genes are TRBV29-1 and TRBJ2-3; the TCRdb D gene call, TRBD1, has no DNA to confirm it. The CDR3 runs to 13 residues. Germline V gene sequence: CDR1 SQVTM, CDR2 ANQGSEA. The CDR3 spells CSGRQGPQDTQYF.

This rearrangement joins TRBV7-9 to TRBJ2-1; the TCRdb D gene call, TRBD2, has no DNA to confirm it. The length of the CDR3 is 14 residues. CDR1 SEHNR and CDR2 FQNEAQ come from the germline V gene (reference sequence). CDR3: CASSVSSGGNEQFF.

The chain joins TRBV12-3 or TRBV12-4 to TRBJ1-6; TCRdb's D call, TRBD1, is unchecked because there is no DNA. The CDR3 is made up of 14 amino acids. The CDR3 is CASKSQGEGSPLHF.

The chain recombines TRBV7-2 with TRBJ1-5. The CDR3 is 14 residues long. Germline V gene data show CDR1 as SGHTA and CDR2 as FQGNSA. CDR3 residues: CASSAGRQNQPQHF.

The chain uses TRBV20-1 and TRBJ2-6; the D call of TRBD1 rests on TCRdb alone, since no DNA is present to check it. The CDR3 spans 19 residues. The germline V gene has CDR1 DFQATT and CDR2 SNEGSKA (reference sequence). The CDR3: CSAGIRTGGYFSGANVLTF.

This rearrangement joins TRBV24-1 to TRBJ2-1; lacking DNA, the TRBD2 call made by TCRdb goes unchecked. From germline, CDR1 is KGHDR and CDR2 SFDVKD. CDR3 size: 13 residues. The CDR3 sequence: CATSGITYNEQFF.